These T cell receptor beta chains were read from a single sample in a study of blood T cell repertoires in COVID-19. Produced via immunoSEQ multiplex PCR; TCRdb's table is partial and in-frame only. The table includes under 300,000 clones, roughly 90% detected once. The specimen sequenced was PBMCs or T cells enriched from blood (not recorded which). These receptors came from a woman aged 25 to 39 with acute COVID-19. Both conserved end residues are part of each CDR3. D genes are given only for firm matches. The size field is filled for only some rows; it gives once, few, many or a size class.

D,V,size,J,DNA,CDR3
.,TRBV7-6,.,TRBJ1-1,TGTGCCAGCAGCTTAGCGCGTGGGGCCACTGAAGCTTTCTTT,CASSLARGATEAFF
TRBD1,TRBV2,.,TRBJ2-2,TGTGCCAGCAGTCCTAGGACAGGGAACACCGGGGAGCTGTTTTTT,CASSPRTGNTGELFF
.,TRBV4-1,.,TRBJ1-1,TGCGCCAGCAGCCAGGTCCTGGACAGCAGGAACACTGAAGCTTTCTTT,CASSQVLDSRNTEAFF
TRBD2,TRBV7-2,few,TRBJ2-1,TGTGCCAGCAGCTTAGCGCGGGGCGGGGGCAATGAGCAGTTCTTC,CASSLARGGGNEQFF
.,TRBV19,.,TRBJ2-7,TGTGCCAGTAGTATAGATCGGGAGAGGGGCCACGAGCAGTACTTC,CASSIDRERGHEQYF
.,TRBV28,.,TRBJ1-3,TGTGCCAGCACCCCAGGATTGAGCTCTGGAAACACCATATATTTT,CASTPGLSSGNTIYF
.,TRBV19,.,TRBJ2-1,TGTGCCAGCGGGGGGGACAGCCGCTACAATGAGCAGTTCTTC,CASGGDSRYNEQFF
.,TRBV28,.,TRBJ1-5,TGTGCCAGCGGACAATTGGACGGCCGTGGAGTAACCCAGCATTTT,CASGQLDGRGVTQHF
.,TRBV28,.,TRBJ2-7,TGTGCCAGCAGTGGCCCAGGGCCCCAGGTTGGCGAGCAGTACTTC,CASSGPGPQVGEQYF
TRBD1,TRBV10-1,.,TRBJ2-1,TGCGCCAGCAGTGGGACAGGGGGCGATGAGCAGTTCTTC,CASSGTGGDEQFF
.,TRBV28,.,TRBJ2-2,TGTGCCAGCAGTCGGTCGGACAGAAACACCGGGGAGCTGTTTTTT,CASSRSDRNTGELFF
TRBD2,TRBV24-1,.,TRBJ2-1,TGTGCCACCAGTGTTACCCCGGGACTAGCGGGGACCTTGGGGAATGAGCAGTTCTTC,CATSVTPGLAGTLGNEQFF
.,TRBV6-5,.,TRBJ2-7,TGTGCCAGCAGTTTCGACTACTCCTACGAGCAGTACTTC,CASSFDYSYEQYF
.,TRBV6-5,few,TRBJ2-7,TGTGCCAGCAGTTACTCGGAGGTAGGCGGCTACGAGCAGTACTTC,CASSYSEVGGYEQYF
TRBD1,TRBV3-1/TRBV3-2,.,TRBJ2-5,TGTGCCAGCAGCCAAGAAAGACAGGGATTCGGGACCCAGTACTTC,CASSQERQGFGTQYF
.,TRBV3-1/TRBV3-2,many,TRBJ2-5,TGTGCCAGCAGCCTTTGGGGAGAAGAGACCCAGTACTTC,CASSLWGEETQYF
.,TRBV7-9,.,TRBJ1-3,TGTGCCAGCAGCTTTGGCCGGAGCTCTGGAAACACCATATATTTT,CASSFGRSSGNTIYF
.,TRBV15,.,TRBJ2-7,TGTGCCACCAGCAGACAAGGGACACTATCCTACGAGCAGTACTTC,CATSRQGTLSYEQYF
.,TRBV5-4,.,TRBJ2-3,TGTGCCAGCAGCCACATTCGGACTAGCACAGATACGCAGTATTTT,CASSHIRTSTDTQYF
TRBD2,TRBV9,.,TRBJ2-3,TGTGCCAGCACTAACCGGCGGGAGTTGGGAGATACGCAGTATTTT,CASTNRRELGDTQYF
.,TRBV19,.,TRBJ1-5,TGTGCCAGTAGGCCTACAGGGTCTCGTCAGCCCCAGCATTTT,CASRPTGSRQPQHF
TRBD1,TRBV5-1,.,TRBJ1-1,TGCGCCAGCAGCTTGGAGCCAGGGGGGAACACTGAAGCTTTCTTT,CASSLEPGGNTEAFF
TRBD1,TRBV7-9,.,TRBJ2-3,TGTGCCAGCAGCTTTACCGGGACAGGGTTCACAGATACGCAGTATTTT,CASSFTGTGFTDTQYF
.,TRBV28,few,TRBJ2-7,TGTGCCAGCCTGAACCCCGACAGAGCCTACGAGCAGTACTTC,CASLNPDRAYEQYF
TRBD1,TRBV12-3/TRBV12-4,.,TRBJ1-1,TGTGCCAGCAGTTCGACAGGGTTTGAAGCTTTCTTT,CASSSTGFEAFF
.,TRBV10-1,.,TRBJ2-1,TGCGCCAGCAGATTCCGGGGAATGAATGAGCAGTTCTTC,CASRFRGMNEQFF
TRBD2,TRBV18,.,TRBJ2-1,TGTGCCAGCTCACCACCTGGGACTAGCGGGCCCGATGAGCAGTTCTTC,CASSPPGTSGPDEQFF
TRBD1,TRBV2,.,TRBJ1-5,TGTGCCAGCAGCGGACAGGGTTATCAGCCCCAGCATTTT,CASSGQGYQPQHF
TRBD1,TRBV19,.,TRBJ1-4,TGTGCCAGTAGGGAGGGGGCGGTGGTTTCGGAAAAACTGTTTTTT,CASREGAVVSEKLFF
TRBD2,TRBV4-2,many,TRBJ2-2,TGTGCCAGCAGCCAACAAAGCGGGGGCGCGAACACCGGGGAGCTGTTTTTT,CASSQQSGGANTGELFF
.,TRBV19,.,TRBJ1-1,TGTGCCAGTAACAAGGGGGAGCCTCTGAGTACTGAAGCTTTCTTT,CASNKGEPLSTEAFF
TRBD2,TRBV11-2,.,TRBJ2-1,TGTGCCAGCACCGGCGGGGGGCGCTCCTACAATGAGCAGTTCTTC,CASTGGGRSYNEQFF
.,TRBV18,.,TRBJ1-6,TGTGCCAGCTCACCACGAGGACAGCCGGAGCGATCACCCCTCCACTTT,CASSPRGQPERSPLHF
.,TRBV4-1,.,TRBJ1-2,TGCGCCAGCAGCCTCCCTCCGGGGGGTACCAAATTCGGCTACACCTTC,CASSLPPGGTKFGYTF
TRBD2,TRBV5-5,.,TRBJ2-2,TGTGCCAGCAGCTTGGCGGGGGGGATCACCGGGGAGCTGTTTTTT,CASSLAGGITGELFF
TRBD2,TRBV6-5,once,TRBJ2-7,TGTGCCAGCAGTTACTGGGGGGGGGAGGACTACGAGCAGTACTTC,CASSYWGGEDYEQYF
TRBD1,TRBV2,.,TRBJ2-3,TGTGCCAGCAACCCCCGGGACAGGGGATCAGATACGCAGTATTTT,CASNPRDRGSDTQYF
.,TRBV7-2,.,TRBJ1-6,TGTGCCAGCAGCTTAGGGCCCAGGGGAACCTCACCCCTCCACTTT,CASSLGPRGTSPLHF
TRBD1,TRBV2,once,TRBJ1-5,TGTGCCAGCAGTGAAGGGGGACAGTATAATCAGCCCCAGCATTTT,CASSEGGQYNQPQHF
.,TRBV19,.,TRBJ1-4,TGTGCCAGTAGTTCGGCACCGACTCTGGCGGAAAAACTGTTTTTT,CASSSAPTLAEKLFF
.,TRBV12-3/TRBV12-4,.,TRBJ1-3,TGTGCCAGCAGTCCGTCCTCTGGAAACACCATATATTTT,CASSPSSGNTIYF
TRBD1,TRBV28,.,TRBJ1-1,TGTGCCAGCAGTTTGGGACAGAAGGGGACTGAAGCTTTCTTT,CASSLGQKGTEAFF
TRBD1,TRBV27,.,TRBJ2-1,TGTGCCAGCAGTCACCCTGGGACAGGGGTCTACAATGAGCAGTTCTTC,CASSHPGTGVYNEQFF
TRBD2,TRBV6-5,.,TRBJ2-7,TGTGCCAGCAGTACTAGGCGGGAGCCCTACGAGCAGTACTTC,CASSTRREPYEQYF
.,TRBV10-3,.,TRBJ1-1,TGTGCCATCAGGGTAGACACGTCATCTGAAGCTTTCTTT,CAIRVDTSSEAFF
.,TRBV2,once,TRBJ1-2,TGTGCCAGCACTAGCGGGGATCTCTATGGCTACACCTTC,CASTSGDLYGYTF
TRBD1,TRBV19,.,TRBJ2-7,TGTGCCAGTAGTGCCCCGCGGACAGGGAAATCCTACGAGCAGTACTTC,CASSAPRTGKSYEQYF
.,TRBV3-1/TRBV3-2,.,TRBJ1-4,TGTGCCAGCAGCCATTCGGGGGATGAAAAACTGTTTTTT,CASSHSGDEKLFF
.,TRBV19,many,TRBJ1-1,TGTGCCAGTAGTATAGGTCCGGAAGCGGCTGAAGCTTTCTTT,CASSIGPEAAEAFF
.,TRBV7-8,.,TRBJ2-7,TGTGCCAGCACACTGGAGGACAGAGTCGCCTCCTACGAGCAGTACTTC,CASTLEDRVASYEQYF
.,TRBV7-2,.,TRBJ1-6,TGTGCCAGCAGCTCAGGAGGGGTTCGAGGTAATTCACCCCTCCACTTT,CASSSGGVRGNSPLHF
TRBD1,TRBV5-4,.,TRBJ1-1,TGTGCCAGCAGCAAGGGACAGGGAACGGGCACTGAAGCTTTCTTT,CASSKGQGTGTEAFF
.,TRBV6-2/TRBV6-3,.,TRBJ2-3,TGTGCCAGCAGTTACTCGACCAGCGGGTGGTCGGATACGCAGTATTTT,CASSYSTSGWSDTQYF
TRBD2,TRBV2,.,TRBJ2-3,TGTGCCAGCAGTGACACCGGGACTAGCAGGGACGTGGATACAGATACGCAGTATTTT,CASSDTGTSRDVDTDTQYF